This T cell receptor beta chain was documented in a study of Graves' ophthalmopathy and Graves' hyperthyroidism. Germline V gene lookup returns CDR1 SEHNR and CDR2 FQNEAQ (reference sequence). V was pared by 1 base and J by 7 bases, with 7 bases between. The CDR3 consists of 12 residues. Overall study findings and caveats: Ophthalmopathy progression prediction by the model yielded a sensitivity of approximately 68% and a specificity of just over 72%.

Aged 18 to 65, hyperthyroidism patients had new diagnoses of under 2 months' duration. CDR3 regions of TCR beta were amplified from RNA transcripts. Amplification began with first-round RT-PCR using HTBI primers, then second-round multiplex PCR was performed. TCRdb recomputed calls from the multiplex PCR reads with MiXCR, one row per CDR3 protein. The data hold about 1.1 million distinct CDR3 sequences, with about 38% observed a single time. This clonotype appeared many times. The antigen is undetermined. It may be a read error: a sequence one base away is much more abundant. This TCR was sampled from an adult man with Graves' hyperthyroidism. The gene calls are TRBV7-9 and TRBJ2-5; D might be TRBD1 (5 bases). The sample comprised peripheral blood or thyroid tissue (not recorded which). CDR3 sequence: CASSLEGATQYF. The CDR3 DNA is TGTGCCAGCAGCTTAGAAGGGGCGACCCAGTACTTC.